What follows describes a single TCR beta chain. The record originates from a study of naive and memory T cell subsets. Whole blood, 2 to 2.5 ml, came from adult healthy volunteers. For blood and skin samples, reverse transcription used TCR alpha and beta constant primers. One entry per CDR3 protein results from TCRdb running MiXCR on the 5' RACE reads. The sample includes roughly 26,000 distinct CDR3 sequences, under 30% of them seen just once. V gave up 0 bases and J gave up 4 bases, with 14 bases separating them. There are 15 residues in the CDR3. The germline V gene has CDR1 DFQATT and CDR2 SNEGSKA (reference sequence).

The sequence was obtained from a female donor in good health. The chain couples TRBV20-1 to TRBJ2-3; perhaps TRBD2 as D (7 bases). The CDR3 loop is CSARDPARGPDTQYF. CDR3 in DNA: TGCAGTGCTAGAGATCCAGCGCGGGGGCCAGATACGCAGTATTTT.